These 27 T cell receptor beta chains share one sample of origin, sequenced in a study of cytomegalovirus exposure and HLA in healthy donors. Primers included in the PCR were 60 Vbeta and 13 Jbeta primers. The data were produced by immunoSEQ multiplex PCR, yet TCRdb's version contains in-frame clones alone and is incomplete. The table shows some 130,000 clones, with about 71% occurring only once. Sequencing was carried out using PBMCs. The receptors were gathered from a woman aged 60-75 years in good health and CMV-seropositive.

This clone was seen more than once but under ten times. The CDR3 region is CASATGGIETQYF. In nucleotides, the CDR3 is TGTGCCAGCGCAACAGGGGGCATCGAGACCCAGTACTTC. This chain joins TRBV9 and TRBJ2-5; TRBD1 matches 9 bases. The CDR3 length is 13 residues. The ends lost 7 bases at V and 5 bases at J; junction bases unmatched: 6. CDR1 is SGDLS, CDR2 YYNGEE, per germline.

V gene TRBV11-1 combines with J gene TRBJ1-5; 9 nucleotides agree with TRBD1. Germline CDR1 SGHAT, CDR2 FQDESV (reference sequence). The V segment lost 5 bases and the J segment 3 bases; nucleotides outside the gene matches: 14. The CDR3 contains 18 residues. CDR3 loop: CASSGDRVRSVDNQPQHF. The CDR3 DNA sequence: TGTGCCAGCAGCGGGGACAGGGTAAGGTCGGTTGACAATCAGCCCCAGCATTTT.

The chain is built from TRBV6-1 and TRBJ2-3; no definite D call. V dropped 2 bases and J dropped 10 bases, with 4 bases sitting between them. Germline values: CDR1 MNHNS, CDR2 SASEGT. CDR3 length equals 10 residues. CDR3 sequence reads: CASSELAQYF. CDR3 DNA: TGTGCCAGCAGTGAATTAGCGCAGTATTTT.

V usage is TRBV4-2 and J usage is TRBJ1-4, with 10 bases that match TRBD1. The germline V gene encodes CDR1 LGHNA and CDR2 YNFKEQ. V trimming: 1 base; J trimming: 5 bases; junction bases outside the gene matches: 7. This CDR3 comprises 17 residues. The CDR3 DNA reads TGTGCCAGCAGCCAAGCCTCCCCGGACAGGGGGAATGAAAAACTGTTTTTT. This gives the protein CASSQASPDRGNEKLFF.

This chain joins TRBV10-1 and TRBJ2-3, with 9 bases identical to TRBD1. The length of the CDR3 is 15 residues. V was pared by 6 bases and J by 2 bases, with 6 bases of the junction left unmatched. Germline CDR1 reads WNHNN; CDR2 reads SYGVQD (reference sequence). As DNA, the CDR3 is TGCGCCAGCAGACCCGGGACAGGGCTCACAGATACGCAGTATTTT. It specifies CASRPGTGLTDTQYF.

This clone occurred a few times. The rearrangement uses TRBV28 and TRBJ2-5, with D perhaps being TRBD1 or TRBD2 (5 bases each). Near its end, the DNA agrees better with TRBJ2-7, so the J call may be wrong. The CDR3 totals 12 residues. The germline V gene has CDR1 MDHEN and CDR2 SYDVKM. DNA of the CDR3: TGTGCCAGCAATGGGGGCTCCTACGAGCAGTACTTC. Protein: CASNGGSYEQYF.

The CDR3 sequence: CASRSFQGSTEAFF. The CDR3 DNA reads TGTGCCAGCAGAAGTTTCCAGGGGAGCACTGAAGCTTTCTTT. The chain has TRBV5-6 and TRBJ1-1; D perhaps matches TRBD1 (6 bases). V gave up 5 bases and J gave up 4 bases, with 15 bases separating them. CDR1 and CDR2 (germline): SGHDT, YYEEEE. CDR3 length: 14 amino acids.

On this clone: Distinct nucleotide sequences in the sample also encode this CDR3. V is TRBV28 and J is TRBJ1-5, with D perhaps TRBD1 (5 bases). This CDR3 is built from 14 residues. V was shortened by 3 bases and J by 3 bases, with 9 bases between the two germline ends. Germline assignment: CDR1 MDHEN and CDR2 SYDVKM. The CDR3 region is CASSFAGFNQPQHF. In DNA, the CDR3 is TGTGCCAGCAGTTTTGCAGGGTTCAATCAGCCCCAGCATTTT.

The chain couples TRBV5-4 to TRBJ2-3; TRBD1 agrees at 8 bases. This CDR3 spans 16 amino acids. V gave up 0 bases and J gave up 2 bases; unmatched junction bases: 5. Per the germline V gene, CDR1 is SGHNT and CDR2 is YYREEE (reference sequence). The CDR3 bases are TGTGCCAGCAGCTTGGGGACAGGGCTCCTCACAGATACGCAGTATTTT. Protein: CASSLGTGLLTDTQYF.

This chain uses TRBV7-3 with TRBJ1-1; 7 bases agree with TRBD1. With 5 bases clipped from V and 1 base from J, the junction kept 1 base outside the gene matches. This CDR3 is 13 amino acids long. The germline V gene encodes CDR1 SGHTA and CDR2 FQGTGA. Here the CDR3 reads CASSRTGNTEAFF. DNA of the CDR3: TGTGCCAGCAGCCGGACAGGGAACACTGAAGCTTTCTTT.

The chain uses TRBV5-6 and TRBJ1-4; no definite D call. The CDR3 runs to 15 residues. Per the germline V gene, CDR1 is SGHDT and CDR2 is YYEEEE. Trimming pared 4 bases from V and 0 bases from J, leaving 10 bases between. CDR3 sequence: CASSPAGSTNEKLFF. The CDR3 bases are TGTGCCAGCAGCCCCGCAGGTTCAACTAATGAAAAACTGTTTTTT.

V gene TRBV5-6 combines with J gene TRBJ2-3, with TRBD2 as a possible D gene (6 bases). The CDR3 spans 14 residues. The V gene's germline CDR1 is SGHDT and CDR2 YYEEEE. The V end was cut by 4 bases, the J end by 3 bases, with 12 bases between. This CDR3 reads CASSRSGRTDTQYF. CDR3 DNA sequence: TGTGCCAGCAGCCGAAGCGGGCGTACAGATACGCAGTATTTT.

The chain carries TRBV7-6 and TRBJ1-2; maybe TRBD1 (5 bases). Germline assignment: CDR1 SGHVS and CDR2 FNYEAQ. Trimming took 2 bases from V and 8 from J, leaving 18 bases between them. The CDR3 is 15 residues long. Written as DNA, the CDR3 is TGTGCCAGCAGCTTAACCGGGACTCCGGGGGGAGGCTACACCTTC. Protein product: CASSLTGTPGGGYTF.

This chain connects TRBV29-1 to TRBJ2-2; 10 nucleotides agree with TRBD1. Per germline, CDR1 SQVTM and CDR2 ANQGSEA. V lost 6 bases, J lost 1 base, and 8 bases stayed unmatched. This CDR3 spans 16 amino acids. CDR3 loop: CSVGPGQGRNTGELFF. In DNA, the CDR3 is TGCAGCGTGGGACCGGGACAGGGGCGGAACACCGGGGAGCTGTTTTTT.

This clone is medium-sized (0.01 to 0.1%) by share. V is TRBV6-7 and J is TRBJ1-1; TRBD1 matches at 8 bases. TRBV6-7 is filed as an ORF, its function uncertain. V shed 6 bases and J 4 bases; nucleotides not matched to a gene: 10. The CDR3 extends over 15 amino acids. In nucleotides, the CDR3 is TGTGCCAGCAGGGGGGACAGGAGAGTTGGCACTGAAGCTTTCTTT. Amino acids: CASRGDRRVGTEAFF.

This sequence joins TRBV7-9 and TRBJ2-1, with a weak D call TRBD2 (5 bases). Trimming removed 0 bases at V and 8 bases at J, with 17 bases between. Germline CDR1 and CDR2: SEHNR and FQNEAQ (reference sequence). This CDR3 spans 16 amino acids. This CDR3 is CASSLARDGYVHEQFF. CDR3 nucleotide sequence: TGTGCCAGCAGCTTAGCGAGGGATGGGTATGTCCATGAGCAGTTCTTC.

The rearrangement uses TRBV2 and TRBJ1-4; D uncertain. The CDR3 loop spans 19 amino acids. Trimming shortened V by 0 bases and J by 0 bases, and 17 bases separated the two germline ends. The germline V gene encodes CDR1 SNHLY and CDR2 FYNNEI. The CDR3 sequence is CASSEALRSPSPTNEKLFF. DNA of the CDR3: TGTGCCAGCAGTGAAGCGCTCAGATCGCCCTCACCAACTAATGAAAAACTGTTTTTT.

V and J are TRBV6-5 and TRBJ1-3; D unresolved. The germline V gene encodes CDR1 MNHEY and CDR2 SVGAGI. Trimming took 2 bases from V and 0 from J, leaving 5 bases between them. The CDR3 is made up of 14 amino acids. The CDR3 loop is CASSYRYSGNTIYF. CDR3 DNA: TGTGCCAGCAGTTACCGGTACTCTGGAAACACCATATATTTT.

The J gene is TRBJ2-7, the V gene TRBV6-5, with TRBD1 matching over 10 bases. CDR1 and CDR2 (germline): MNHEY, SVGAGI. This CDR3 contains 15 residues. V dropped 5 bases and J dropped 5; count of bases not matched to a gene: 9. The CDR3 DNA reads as TGTGCCAGCAGTCCCCAGACAGGGGGCGAAGACGAGCAGTACTTC. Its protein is CASSPQTGGEDEQYF.

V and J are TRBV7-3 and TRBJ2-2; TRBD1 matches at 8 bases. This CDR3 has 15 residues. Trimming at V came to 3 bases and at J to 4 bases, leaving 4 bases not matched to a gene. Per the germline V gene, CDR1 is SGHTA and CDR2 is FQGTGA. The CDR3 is CASSFQGAGTGELFF. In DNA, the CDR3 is TGTGCCAGCAGCTTCCAGGGGGCGGGCACCGGGGAGCTGTTTTTT.

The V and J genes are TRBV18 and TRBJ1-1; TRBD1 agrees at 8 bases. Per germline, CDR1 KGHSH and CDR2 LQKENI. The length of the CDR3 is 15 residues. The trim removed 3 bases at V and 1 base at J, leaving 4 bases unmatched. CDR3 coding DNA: TGTGCCAGCTCACCTCAGGGGGCTAGGAACACTGAAGCTTTCTTT. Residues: CASSPQGARNTEAFF.

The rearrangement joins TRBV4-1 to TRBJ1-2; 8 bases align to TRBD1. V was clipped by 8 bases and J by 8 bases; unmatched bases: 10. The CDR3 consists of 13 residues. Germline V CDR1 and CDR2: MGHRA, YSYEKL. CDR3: CASDRTGLGGYTF. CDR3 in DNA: TGCGCCAGCGACCGGACAGGGCTGGGCGGCTACACCTTC.

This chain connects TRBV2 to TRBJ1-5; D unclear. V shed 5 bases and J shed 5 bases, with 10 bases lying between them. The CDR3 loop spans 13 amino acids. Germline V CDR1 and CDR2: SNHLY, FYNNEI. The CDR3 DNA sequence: TGTGCCAGCAGTCCAGCCAGGTATCAGCCCCAGCATTTT. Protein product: CASSPARYQPQHF.

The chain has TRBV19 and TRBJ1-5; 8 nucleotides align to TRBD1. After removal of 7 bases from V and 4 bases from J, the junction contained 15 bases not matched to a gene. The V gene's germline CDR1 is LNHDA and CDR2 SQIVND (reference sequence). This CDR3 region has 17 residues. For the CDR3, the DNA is TGTGCCAGTACCCTGGTGGACAGGGCAGTAGTTAATCAGCCCCAGCATTTT. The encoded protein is CASTLVDRAVVNQPQHF.

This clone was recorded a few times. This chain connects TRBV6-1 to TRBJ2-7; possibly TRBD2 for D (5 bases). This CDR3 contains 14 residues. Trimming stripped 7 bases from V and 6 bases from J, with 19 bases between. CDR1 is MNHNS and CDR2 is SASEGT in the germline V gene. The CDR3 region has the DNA TGTGCCAGCAAATCGGGGTCCGCCCTCATCGAGCAGTACTTC. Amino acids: CASKSGSALIEQYF.

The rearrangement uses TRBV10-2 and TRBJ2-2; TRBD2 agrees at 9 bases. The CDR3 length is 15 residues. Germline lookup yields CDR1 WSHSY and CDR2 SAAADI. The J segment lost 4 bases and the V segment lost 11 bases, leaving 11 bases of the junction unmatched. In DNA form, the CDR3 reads TGCGCCGGCGCGGGGACTAGCTATGGCACCGGGGAGCTGTTTTTT. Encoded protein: CAGAGTSYGTGELFF.

This chain's CDR3 is CAIPGDLGQPQHF. CDR3 DNA sequence: TGCGCCATCCCAGGGGACCTAGGTCAGCCCCAGCATTTT. The rearrangement links TRBV5-1 to TRBJ1-5, with D possibly being TRBD1 (6 bases). In germline, CDR1 is SGHRS, CDR2 YFSETQ. The CDR3 has 13 amino acids. V lost 9 bases and J lost 6, with 16 bases in between.